This passage covers 27 T cell receptor beta chains from one sample sequenced in a study of vaccination and CD4 T cells after COVID-19. TCRdb ran MiXCR on the PCR reads and lists one entry per CDR3 protein. Found here are about 21,000 distinct CDR3 sequences, 50% to 70% of them singletons; the top ten hold just under 1%. The specimen comprised CD4+ T cells from blood, sampled before SARS-CoV-2 vaccination. The receptors were sampled from a human donor who had recovered from COVID-19.

The V gene is TRBV6-5, the J gene TRBJ1-6; a possible D gene is TRBD1 (5 bases). Trimming pared 2 bases from V and 8 bases from J, leaving 10 bases between. This CDR3 region has 14 residues. CDR1 is MNHEY and CDR2 is SVGAGI in the germline V gene. This CDR3 is CASSYTRADSPLHF. CDR3 DNA: TGTGCCAGCAGTTACACCAGGGCGGATTCACCCCTCCACTTT.

The chain has TRBV30 and TRBJ1-5; 9 bases map to TRBD1. The CDR3 runs to 18 residues. Germline V gene lookup returns CDR1 GTSNPN and CDR2 SVGIG (reference sequence). V was clipped by 1 base and J by 6 bases; unmatched bases: 16. The CDR3 bases are TGTGCCTGGAGTGGCTGGCCCGAGGGACAGGGAAAGGTTCAGCCCCAGCATTTT. Translation gives CAWSGWPEGQGKVQPQHF.

The chain employs TRBV7-9 and TRBJ2-1, with a tentative D call TRBD2 (5 bases). Between the trimmed V and J ends, which lost 5 bases and 3 bases, there was a span of 20 bases. Germline CDR1 reads SEHNR; CDR2 reads FQNEAQ (reference sequence). CDR3 length: 17 residues. For the CDR3, the DNA is TGTGCCAGCAGCCCACCTGAGGGTCGGTTAGGCTACAATGAGCAGTTCTTC. This codes for CASSPPEGRLGYNEQFF.

V is TRBV6-1 and J is TRBJ1-3, with no clear D. Germline values: CDR1 MNHNS, CDR2 SASEGT. Trimming stripped 6 bases from V and 1 base from J, with 16 bases between. The CDR3 is made up of 16 amino acids. The CDR3 here is CASRGRLGASGNTIYF. CDR3 nucleotide sequence: TGTGCCAGCAGGGGCCGACTGGGAGCTTCTGGAAACACCATATATTTT.

This clonotype occurred once. The genes are TRBV20-1 and TRBJ2-7, with D possibly called TRBD1 or TRBD2 (5 bases each). Trimming shortened V by 4 bases and J by 0 bases, and 22 bases separated the two germline ends. The CDR3 covers 17 residues. Germline CDR1 reads DFQATT; CDR2 reads SNEGSKA (reference sequence). The CDR3 DNA is TGCAGTGCTAACGGAATCCCTCGGGACGCCGTCTCCTACGAGCAGTACTTC. It codes for CSANGIPRDAVSYEQYF.

This clonotype has a handful of counts. The V call is TRBV28, the J call TRBJ1-5; D possibly corresponds to TRBD1 (5 bases). The CDR3 extends over 14 amino acids. In germline, CDR1 is MDHEN, CDR2 SYDVKM. V was cut by 6 bases and J by 0 bases, with 9 bases left in between. The CDR3 sequence: CASRQGGSNQPQHF. CDR3 DNA sequence: TGTGCCAGCAGGCAGGGTGGTAGCAATCAGCCCCAGCATTTT.

This clonotype appeared a few times. The chain uses TRBV7-2 and TRBJ1-2; 8 nucleotides match TRBD1. The CDR3 has 17 amino acids. CDR1 and CDR2 from the germline V gene are SGHTA and FQGNSA. V was clipped by 1 base and J by 6 bases; unmatched bases: 13. For the CDR3, the DNA is TGTGCCAGCAGCTTAGGGACAGGGAAGTCGCCGGGGGATGGCTACACCTTC. Amino acids: CASSLGTGKSPGDGYTF.

In DNA form, the CDR3 reads TGTGCCAGCGGTGACAGGGGCGGAGGCCCCTACGGCTACACCTTC. Translation: CASGDRGGGPYGYTF. The V gene is TRBV7-9, the J gene TRBJ1-2, with 8 positions matching TRBD1. Losses at the gene ends were 8 bases for V and 8 bases for J; bases not matched to a gene: 16. Looked up from germline, CDR1 is SEHNR and CDR2 is FQNEAQ (reference sequence). The CDR3 covers 15 residues.

V usage is TRBV7-9 and J usage is TRBJ2-5, with D unresolved. Germline CDR1 SEHNR, CDR2 FQNEAQ (reference sequence). The CDR3 sequence is 11 residues long. The V and J ends lost 10 bases and 5 bases respectively, with 11 bases between them. The CDR3 region has the DNA TGTGCCACTGCCCGTCGGGAGACCCAGTACTTC. Protein product: CATARRETQYF.

This clonotype was seen a few times. The rearrangement uses TRBV28 and TRBJ1-5, with D tentatively TRBD1 (5 bases). The V and J ends lost 8 bases and 4 bases respectively, with 18 bases between them. The CDR3 contains 15 residues. The germline V gene encodes CDR1 MDHEN and CDR2 SYDVKM. The CDR3 DNA sequence: TGTGCCAGCGTCCGGGGGGTTCAGGGTAATCAGCCCCAGCATTTT. Encoded protein: CASVRGVQGNQPQHF.

The chain carries TRBV6-5 and TRBJ2-5; 12 positions match TRBD2. CDR3 length: 15 amino acids. The germline CDR1 and CDR2 sequences are MNHEY and SVGAGI. J lost 5 bases, V lost 4 bases, and 5 bases had no gene match. In nucleotides, the CDR3 is TGTGCCAGCAGTTCGCCTAGCGGGAGGGGGGAGACCCAGTACTTC. Translated: CASSSPSGRGETQYF.

The sample holds one count of this clonotype. The chain combines TRBV20-1 with TRBJ2-1; tentatively, D is TRBD2 (6 bases). The CDR3 is 14 residues long. Per the germline V gene, CDR1 is DFQATT and CDR2 is SNEGSKA (reference sequence). Trimming cost V 5 bases and J 8 bases, with 19 bases left between them. The CDR3 nucleotides read TGCAGTGCTTTGGAGGGTCCCCTGTGGGATGAGCAGTTCTTC. Translating gives CSALEGPLWDEQFF.

The rearrangement links TRBV20-1 to TRBJ2-7; 11 bases map to TRBD1. V dropped 1 base and J dropped 4; count of bases not matched to a gene: 9. This CDR3 is 16 amino acids long. The V gene's germline CDR1 is DFQATT and CDR2 SNEGSKA (reference sequence). The CDR3 is CSARASGTGGAYEQYF. In DNA form, the CDR3 reads TGCAGTGCTAGAGCATCCGGGACAGGGGGTGCGTACGAGCAGTACTTC.

J is TRBJ2-7 and V is TRBV20-1; D unclear. The CDR3 spans 11 residues. V dropped 0 bases and J dropped 3 bases, with 3 bases sitting between them. CDR1 DFQATT and CDR2 SNEGSKA come from the germline V gene (reference sequence). Here the CDR3 DNA reads TGCAGTGCTAGAGATCACTACGAGCAGTACTTC. Protein product: CSARDHYEQYF.

The J gene is TRBJ2-5, the V gene TRBV11-1; D remains unclear. Germline V gives CDR1 SGHAT, CDR2 FQDESV (reference sequence). This CDR3 contains 15 residues. Trimming cost V 2 bases and J 2 bases, with 12 bases left between them. CDR3 DNA sequence: TGTGCCAGCAGCTTAAGGGCTCCACAGCAAGAGACCCAGTACTTC. Residues: CASSLRAPQQETQYF.

The chain combines TRBV19 with TRBJ2-7; 9 nucleotides line up with TRBD1. The V segment lost 8 bases and the J segment 6 bases; nucleotides outside the gene matches: 2. The CDR3 runs 11 residues. In germline, CDR1 is LNHDA, CDR2 SQIVND (reference sequence). The CDR3 DNA reads TGTGCCAGTGGGACAGGGAGCGAGCAGTACTTC. Translated, it gives CASGTGSEQYF.

V usage is TRBV7-2 and J usage is TRBJ2-7; TRBD2 agrees at 14 bases. Germline loops: CDR1 SGHTA, CDR2 FQGNSA. The V gene end was trimmed by 5 bases and the J gene end by 4 bases; junction bases not matched to a gene: 7. The CDR3 length is 16 residues. CDR3: CASSEGLAGEGYEQYF. CDR3 nucleotides: TGTGCCAGCAGCGAGGGACTAGCGGGAGAAGGGTACGAGCAGTACTTC.

The CDR3 reads CASSSRQGPQETQYF. As DNA, the CDR3 is TGCGCCAGCAGCTCACGACAGGGACCCCAAGAGACCCAGTACTTC. The gene calls are TRBV5-1 and TRBJ2-5, with 7 bases identical to TRBD1. The trim removed 3 bases at V and 1 base at J, leaving 6 bases unmatched. Per the germline V gene, CDR1 is SGHRS and CDR2 is YFSETQ. This CDR3 spans 15 amino acids.

The J gene is TRBJ2-1, the V gene TRBV6-2 or TRBV6-3; 10 bases are a match to TRBD2. The CDR3 totals 16 residues. The V gene's germline CDR1 is MNHEY and CDR2 SVGEGT. V gave up 2 bases and J gave up 4 bases; unmatched junction bases: 5. The CDR3 DNA sequence: TGTGCCAGCAGTTACAGGAGGACTAGCGGATACAATGAGCAGTTCTTC. Translated: CASSYRRTSGYNEQFF.

The chain uses TRBV7-8 and TRBJ2-1, with TRBD2 identical over 8 bases. The length of the CDR3 is 22 residues. With 1 base clipped from V and 0 bases from J, the junction kept 20 bases outside the gene matches. Germline V CDR1 and CDR2: SGHVS, FQNEAQ. This chain's CDR3 is CASSLGTGLAGVRLSSYNEQFF. The CDR3 DNA reads TGTGCCAGCAGCTTAGGAACCGGACTAGCAGGCGTCCGGCTAAGCTCCTACAATGAGCAGTTCTTC.

The chain joins TRBV6-2 or TRBV6-3 to TRBJ1-2, with unresolved D. Trimming left V 0 bases short and J 2 bases short, with 10 bases between. Germline V gene sequence: CDR1 MNHEY, CDR2 SVGEGT. This CDR3 comprises 15 residues. The CDR3 loop is CASSYSPGANYGYTF. The CDR3 DNA reads as TGTGCCAGCAGTTACTCCCCAGGAGCCAACTATGGCTACACCTTC.

This clonotype has only a few counts. J is TRBJ2-2 and V is TRBV30; the D is unclear. The CDR3 is made up of 11 amino acids. Per germline, CDR1 GTSNPN and CDR2 SVGIG (reference sequence). The V end was cut by 2 bases, the J end by 4 bases, with 2 bases between. This CDR3 is CAWSPTGELFF. The DNA for the CDR3 is TGTGCCTGGAGTCCCACCGGGGAGCTGTTTTTT.

CDR3 nucleotides: TGTGCCAGCAGTTTTATCGGACAGACCCAGTACTTC. This gives the protein CASSFIGQTQYF. The V gene is TRBV27, the J gene TRBJ2-5; no firm D call. This CDR3 is 12 amino acids long. V dropped 3 bases and J dropped 6 bases, with 8 bases sitting between them. CDR1 and CDR2 from the germline V gene are MNHEY and SMNVEV (reference sequence).

This chain joins TRBV11-2 and TRBJ2-5; D is perhaps TRBD2 (6 bases). Between the trimmed V and J ends, which lost 0 bases and 2 bases, there was a span of 10 bases. The germline gives CDR1 SGHAT, CDR2 FQNNGV. The CDR3 is 15 residues long. CDR3 nucleotide sequence: TGTGCCAGCAGCTTAGACGGGAGAGCTCAAGAGACCCAGTACTTC. Protein product: CASSLDGRAQETQYF.

The chain couples TRBV12-3 or TRBV12-4 to TRBJ2-1; 11 bases agree with TRBD2. This CDR3 spans 16 amino acids. V was pared by 7 bases and J by 6 bases, with 11 bases of the junction left unmatched. The CDR3 is CASMASSGRRGNEQFF. The CDR3 DNA reads as TGTGCCAGCATGGCGTCTAGCGGGAGGCGGGGCAATGAGCAGTTCTTC.

This clonotype turned up a few times. The chain joins TRBV7-8 to TRBJ1-5; the match to TRBD1 covers 8 bases. The CDR3 is made up of 15 amino acids. CDR1 is SGHVS, CDR2 FQNEAQ, per germline. J gave up 6 bases and V 3 bases, and 7 bases lay outside the gene matches. CDR3 sequence reads: CASSLDRVLSQPQHF. The CDR3 nucleotides are TGTGCCAGCAGCTTGGACAGGGTACTTTCTCAGCCCCAGCATTTT.

J is TRBJ2-5 and V is TRBV15; D gene uncertain. This CDR3 is 15 amino acids long. The V end was cut by 3 bases, the J end by 3 bases, with 14 bases between. Germline lookup yields CDR1 LNHNV and CDR2 YYDKDF (reference sequence). CDR3 sequence: CATSSLKKQEETQYF. CDR3 coding DNA: TGTGCCACCAGCAGCCTCAAGAAACAAGAAGAGACCCAGTACTTC.